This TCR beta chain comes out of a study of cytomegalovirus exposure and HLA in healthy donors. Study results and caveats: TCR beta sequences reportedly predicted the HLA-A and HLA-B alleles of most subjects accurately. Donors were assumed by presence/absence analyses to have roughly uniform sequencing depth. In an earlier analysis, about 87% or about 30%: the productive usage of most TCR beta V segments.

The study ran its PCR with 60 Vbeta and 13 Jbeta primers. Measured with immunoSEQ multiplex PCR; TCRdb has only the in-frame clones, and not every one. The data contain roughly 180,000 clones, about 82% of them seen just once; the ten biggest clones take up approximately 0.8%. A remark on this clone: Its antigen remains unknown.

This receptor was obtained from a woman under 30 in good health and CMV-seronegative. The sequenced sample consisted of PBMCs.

In DNA form, the CDR3 reads TGTGCCAGCAATACAATAGCGGGAGGGCCTAGGAACGAGCAGTACTTC. This sequence encodes CASNTIAGGPRNEQYF. V gene TRBV2 combines with J gene TRBJ2-7; TRBD2 matches at 11 bases. Germline values: CDR1 SNHLY, CDR2 FYNNEI. This CDR3 is built from 16 residues. Unmatched junction bases numbered 13, after V lost 7 bases and J lost 5 bases.